The 16 T cell receptor beta chains listed next were all sequenced from one sample in a study of T cell repertoires in cytomegalovirus infection. Their target antigens are unknown. TCRdb recomputed calls from the reads with MiXCR, one row per CDR3 protein. The sample lists about 890,000 distinct CDR3 sequences; around 29% were seen once. Here the sequenced sample was cultured CD8+ T cells from PBMCs, taken from culture after CMV antigen stimulation. Receptors originate from a human donor in good health (CMV status not recorded). Some clones in this sample may be carry-over from other donors' samples.

CDR3: CASSLGRARTDTQYF. The CDR3 coding sequence is TGTGCCAGCAGTTTGGGTCGGGCGCGCACAGATACGCAGTATTTT. The rearrangement uses TRBV27 and TRBJ2-3, with no clear D. Looked up from germline, CDR1 is MNHEY and CDR2 is SMNVEV (reference sequence). This CDR3 has 15 residues. Trimming cost V 3 bases and J 1 base, with 11 bases left between them.

This clonotype was detected a few times. This rearrangement joins TRBV7-9 to TRBJ2-1; maybe TRBD2 (6 bases). The CDR3 length is 17 residues. Per germline, CDR1 SEHNR and CDR2 FQNEAQ (reference sequence). V lost 0 bases and J lost 2, with 14 bases in between. The CDR3 protein is CASSLAPGGATYNEQFF. The CDR3 DNA reads as TGTGCCAGCAGCTTAGCGCCGGGCGGGGCCACCTACAATGAGCAGTTCTTC.

The chain combines TRBV4-1 with TRBJ2-7, with D tentatively TRBD2 (5 bases). Germline V CDR1 and CDR2: MGHRA, YSYEKL. Trimming shortened V by 6 bases and J by 0 bases, and 27 bases separated the two germline ends. CDR3 size: 19 residues. Here the CDR3 reads CASSHDRTTGKGVSYEQYF. The CDR3 DNA reads TGCGCCAGCAGTCATGATCGAACAACCGGGAAGGGCGTCTCCTACGAGCAGTACTTC.

This clonotype was seen only a few times. The rearrangement links TRBV6-5 to TRBJ1-6; D uncertain. The V gene lost 8 bases and the J gene lost 0 bases, with 5 bases spanning the gap. CDR3 length: 13 amino acids. The V gene's germline CDR1 is MNHEY and CDR2 SVGAGI. CDR3 coding DNA: TGTGCCAGCGGGAGCTCCTATAATTCACCCCTCCACTTT. Encoded protein: CASGSSYNSPLHF.

The rearrangement links TRBV12-3 or TRBV12-4 to TRBJ1-5; D gene uncertain. The CDR3 runs 14 residues. Trimming removed 4 bases from V and 0 bases from J, with 7 bases in between. CDR3 nucleotides: TGTGCCAGCAGTTCAGTTATTAGCAATCAGCCCCAGCATTTT. Translation: CASSSVISNQPQHF.

This clonotype was picked up many times. The chain uses TRBV7-2 and TRBJ2-3, with a possible D match to TRBD2 (7 bases). Trimming removed 5 bases from V and 2 bases from J, with 17 bases in between. Germline V gene lookup returns CDR1 SGHTA and CDR2 FQGNSA. The CDR3 is 16 amino acids. CDR3 sequence (DNA): TGTGCCAGCAGCATGAGGGGGGACTATTCCACAGATACGCAGTATTTT. It yields the protein CASSMRGDYSTDTQYF. The complete variable domain, with remaining parts taken from reference TRBV7-2 and TRBJ2-3, reads GAGVSQSPSNKVTEKGKDVELRCDPISGHTALYWYRQSLGQGLEFLIYFQGNSAPDKSGLPSDRFSAERTGGSVSTLTIQRTQQEDSAVYLCASSMRGDYSTDTQYFGPGTRLTVL.

There are many counts of this clonotype. The rearrangement joins TRBV7-8 to TRBJ1-4; D gene uncertain. The CDR3 totals 15 residues. The germline V gene encodes CDR1 SGHVS and CDR2 FQNEAQ. Trimming pared 4 bases from V and 4 bases from J, leaving 13 bases between. The CDR3 DNA reads TGTGCCAGCAGCTCTTTAGGCAGTAGTAATGAAAAACTGTTTTTT. Its protein is CASSSLGSSNEKLFF.

This clonotype showed up many times. This chain links TRBV11-1 with TRBJ1-1; TRBD1 aligns across 7 bases. Germline CDR1 and CDR2: SGHAT and FQDESV (reference sequence). V shed 2 bases and J 3 bases; nucleotides not matched to a gene: 15. This CDR3 contains 18 residues. The CDR3 DNA follows: TGTGCCAGCAGCTTATTAATTGGCTCGACAGGGTGGGACACTGAAGCTTTCTTT. Encoded protein: CASSLLIGSTGWDTEAFF.

In this sample, this clonotype turned up many times. The V and J genes are TRBV13 and TRBJ1-3, with D possibly matching TRBD1 (5 bases). Germline CDR1 reads PRHDT; CDR2 reads FYEKMQ (reference sequence). The CDR3 length is 14 residues. Deletions cut 2 bases from V and 2 bases from J, with 7 bases between. The CDR3 region is CASSLRGAGNTIYF. The CDR3 nucleotides read TGTGCCAGCAGCTTAAGGGGTGCTGGAAACACCATATATTTT.

This clonotype was detected only a few times. The gene calls are TRBV6-5 and TRBJ2-7; D gene ambiguous. The CDR3 sequence is 15 residues long. Germline values: CDR1 MNHEY, CDR2 SVGAGI. Trimming shortened V by 5 bases and J by 1 base, and 15 bases separated the two germline ends. The CDR3 region is CASSVTSQMSYEQYF. The CDR3 DNA reads as TGTGCCAGCAGTGTTACGTCCCAGATGTCCTACGAGCAGTACTTC.

This chain uses TRBV25-1 with TRBJ1-2; no definite D call. CDR3 length: 14 residues. CDR1 and CDR2 from the germline V gene are MGHDK and SYGVNS. Trimming left V 2 bases short and J 2 bases short, with 9 bases between. In nucleotides, the CDR3 is TGTGCCAGCAGTGAAAGGTCACCGAACTATGGCTACACCTTC. As protein: CASSERSPNYGYTF.

This clonotype showed up just a few times. This rearrangement joins TRBV27 to TRBJ1-5, with D uncertain. This CDR3 has 15 amino acids. The ends were cut back, 4 bases at V and 11 bases at J, with 21 bases in the middle. Per the germline V gene, CDR1 is MNHEY and CDR2 is SMNVEV (reference sequence). The CDR3 DNA reads as TGTGCCAGCAGTTCCCAGTGGGTAGAATCAAAGGCCCAGCATTTT. Translated: CASSSQWVESKAQHF.

The chain joins TRBV6-1 to TRBJ1-2; D unresolved. With 8 bases removed from V and 6 bases from J, the gap between germline ends came to 10 bases. This CDR3 comprises 11 residues. CDR1 is MNHNS and CDR2 is SASEGT in the germline V gene. The CDR3 protein is CASGALNGYTF. The CDR3 bases are TGTGCCAGCGGCGCCCTAAATGGCTACACCTTC.

With regard to this clonotype: The junction departs from germline at one end; a sequencing error may be responsible. The chain employs TRBV14 and TRBJ2-2, with D possibly being TRBD2 (6 bases). The germline V gene has CDR1 SGHDN and CDR2 FVKESK. This CDR3 comprises 16 residues. CDR3: CTSSQRPGENTGELFF. The DNA for the CDR3 is TGTACCAGCAGCCAACGACCGGGAGAGAACACCGGGGAGCTGTTTTTT.

This clonotype was found many times. The V gene is TRBV7-2, the J gene TRBJ2-3; the match to TRBD2 covers 7 bases. Germline V gene data show CDR1 as SGHTA and CDR2 as FQGNSA. The V gene end was trimmed by 5 bases and the J gene end by 1 base; junction bases not matched to a gene: 9. The CDR3 loop spans 16 amino acids. The chain's CDR3 is CASSPFGAGGTDTQYF. DNA of the CDR3: TGTGCCAGCAGCCCCTTCGGGGCGGGGGGCACAGATACGCAGTATTTT.

This clonotype was picked up a small number of times. The chain joins TRBV7-8 to TRBJ1-4; D is possibly TRBD1 (6 bases). Germline V gene sequence: CDR1 SGHVS, CDR2 FQNEAQ. The CDR3 has 14 residues. V was cut by 3 bases and J by 5 bases, with 10 bases left in between. CDR3: CASSLRTVNEKLFF. The CDR3 DNA reads TGTGCCAGCAGCTTGAGGACAGTGAATGAAAAACTGTTTTTT.